A selection of T cell receptor beta chains follows, all from one sample in a study of blood T cell repertoires in COVID-19. This table comes from immunoSEQ multiplex PCR, and its TCRdb copy is limited to in-frame clones, with some not included. This sample carries about 220,000 clones, 60% to 85% of them seen once, and the ten largest clones take over 7%. The sample consisted of peripheral blood. Source of these receptors: a woman aged 70-85 years with acute or convalescent COVID-19. Each CDR3 is given without its conserved first and last residue. The size entry is marked missing in some rows and otherwise reads once, few, many or a size class.

length	J	V	size	CDR3
15	TRBJ2-7	TRBV4-1	-	ASSQDGFRRNSYEQY
12	TRBJ1-3	TRBV2	-	ASSDWGQGDTIY
13	TRBJ2-1	TRBV7-2	-	ASSPGRRGGMEQF
11	TRBJ1-5	TRBV6-6	-	ASSYPQAQPQH
15	TRBJ2-7	TRBV5-8	-	ASSLDPTRHSFYEQY
12	TRBJ2-3	TRBV5-4	-	ASSPGQGIGTQY
12	TRBJ1-2	TRBV24-1	-	ATSAPDRDYGYT
11	TRBJ1-1	TRBV7-9	-	ASSSAGRTEAF
13	TRBJ2-5	TRBV28	-	ASSFPGLGGETQY
12	TRBJ2-7	TRBV19	-	ASSNTQGPHEQY
8	TRBJ1-3	TRBV9	-	ASRDRGIY
13	TRBJ1-2	TRBV27	-	ASVPTAGVLYGYT
15	TRBJ2-5	TRBV3-1/TRBV3-2	-	ASSQGVGSGGGETQY
13	TRBJ2-7	TRBV6-2/TRBV6-3	-	ASSYFGGGSYEQY
11	TRBJ1-5	TRBV3-1/TRBV3-2	-	ASSGTAIEPQH
13	TRBJ2-2	TRBV5-1	-	ASSRGTGPTGELF
14	TRBJ2-7	TRBV7-2	-	ASTSYPGTSTSEQY
13	TRBJ1-3	TRBV30	-	AWSVLGFTGNTIY
12	TRBJ1-2	TRBV14	-	ASSRQGGGPSYT
13	TRBJ2-1	TRBV3-1/TRBV3-2	-	ASSHGGGYPNEQF
9	TRBJ2-5	TRBV7-2	-	ASSSQETQY
12	TRBJ2-1	TRBV5-1	-	ASSLGDFFHEQF
14	TRBJ2-5	TRBV6-1	-	ASSEARYGGQETQY
15	TRBJ2-3	TRBV7-2	once	ASSLVGGGPSTDTQY
14	TRBJ2-3	TRBV2	-	ASSPLLAGGTDTQY
13	TRBJ1-5	TRBV10-2	-	VSSLDRSSNQPQH
13	TRBJ1-6	TRBV13	few	ASHRGQRNNSPLH
15	TRBJ1-2	TRBV24-1	-	ATSDFRRSDPHYGYT
11	TRBJ2-3	TRBV6-5	few	ASSSQGGDTQY
13	TRBJ1-3	TRBV4-1	-	ASSPAPTLGNTIY
13	TRBJ2-4	TRBV27	-	ASSFAGQGKNIQY
11	TRBJ1-3	TRBV6-5	-	ASRPRGQDTIY
13	TRBJ2-5	TRBV9	many	ASSVNLAGGETQY
12	TRBJ2-5	TRBV15	once	ATSQGGPQETQY
11	TRBJ1-5	TRBV2	-	ASSERREEPQH